The rows below give T cell receptor beta chains drawn from one sample of a study of shared clonotypes between healthy human individuals. Here immunoSEQ multiplex PCR was the method, and the copy in TCRdb shows in-frame clones only, minus some. The sample has about 680,000 clones; 60% to 75% are singletons. Material: memory CD4+ T cells sorted from blood. The source of these receptors is a woman in her twenties or thirties in good health. Both conserved end residues are part of each CDR3. Each record gives: J gene, D gene, clone size, V gene, CDR3 DNA, CDR3 protein. D genes are given only for firm matches. Where a row states a size, it is once, few, many or the class of an expanded clone; other rows omit it.

TRBJ2-2,TRBD1,-,TRBV25-1,TGTGCCAGCAGGGGACAGTTCTTCACCGGGGAGCTGTTTTTT,CASRGQFFTGELFF
TRBJ2-7,-,-,TRBV7-2,TGTGCCAGCACCCTAGACACGGCCGTCTACGAGCAGTACTTC,CASTLDTAVYEQYF
TRBJ2-5,-,-,TRBV14,TGTGCCAGCAGCCAAGCCCCAAGCAGGTTAAACCAAGAGACCCAGTACTTC,CASSQAPSRLNQETQYF
TRBJ2-7,-,few,TRBV6-5,TGTGCCAGCAGGGGTCGGTACGAGCAGTACTTC,CASRGRYEQYF
TRBJ1-4,-,-,TRBV30,TGTGCCTGGAGTACCGCTCATTGGAGGGCTAATGAAAAACTGTTTTTT,CAWSTAHWRANEKLFF
TRBJ2-5,-,-,TRBV7-6,TGTGCCAGCAGCTTAAGGCCCCGAACTAGCCTAGAGACCCAGTACTTC,CASSLRPRTSLETQYF
TRBJ2-1,TRBD1,once,TRBV14,TGTGCCAGCAGCCAACAGGGGGACACTGAGCAGTTCTTC,CASSQQGDTEQFF
TRBJ2-7,-,few,TRBV28,TGTGCCAGCAGTTTATCAGGCGAGCAGTACTTC,CASSLSGEQYF
TRBJ2-3,-,once,TRBV11-2,TGTGCCAGCAGCTTAGGGGCGGACCAGAGCACAGATACGCAGTATTTT,CASSLGADQSTDTQYF
TRBJ1-1,-,-,TRBV4-1,TGCGCCAGCAGCCACCCGGACTCACGATACACTGAAGCTTTCTTT,CASSHPDSRYTEAFF
TRBJ2-7,-,-,TRBV29-1,TGCAGCGTTGCGGTCTCGGTGGCCGGCGAGCAGTACTTC,CSVAVSVAGEQYF
TRBJ1-1,TRBD1,few,TRBV27,TGTGCCAGCAGCCCGACAGGGTTCAGCACTGAAGCTTTCTTT,CASSPTGFSTEAFF
TRBJ1-2,-,few,TRBV7-8,TGTGCCAGCAGCTTAGCGTCCCCTGGGAGGAACGGGTATGGCTACACCTTC,CASSLASPGRNGYGYTF
TRBJ2-5,TRBD1,few,TRBV27,TGTGCCAGTAAACAACAGGGGGAAGAGACCCAGTACTTC,CASKQQGEETQYF
TRBJ2-1,-,-,TRBV9,TGTGCCAGCAGCGTTCAGGGCGGTGAGCAGTTCTTC,CASSVQGGEQFF
TRBJ2-1,-,-,TRBV30,TGTGCCTGGAGTGTACCGTCTCACCCGAGCTCCTACAATGAGCAGTTCTTC,CAWSVPSHPSSYNEQFF
TRBJ2-4,TRBD1,-,TRBV2,TGTGCCAGCGGGGGACAGAATAGTATAGCCAAAAACATTCAGTACTTC,CASGGQNSIAKNIQYF
TRBJ1-1,-,-,TRBV10-3,TGTGCCATCAGTGAGCCAGGGGCGAGAGCTTTCTTT,CAISEPGARAFF
TRBJ2-7,TRBD2,-,TRBV7-8,TGTGCCAGCAGCACTCGGGGGGGGCCGTACGAGCAGTACTTC,CASSTRGGPYEQYF
TRBJ2-5,-,-,TRBV7-2,TGTGCCAGCAGCTCGAGGGAGACCCAGTACTTC,CASSSRETQYF
TRBJ1-2,-,-,TRBV19,TGTGCCAGTAGTATAGACCGAGACTATGGCTACACCTTC,CASSIDRDYGYTF
TRBJ2-3,TRBD1,few,TRBV6-5,TGTGCCAGCAGTATCGGGACAGGGAGAATCGATACGCAGTATTTT,CASSIGTGRIDTQYF
TRBJ1-2,TRBD1,few,TRBV6-5,TGTGCCAGCAGCCGACAGGGGAATTTGGACTATGGCTACACCTTC,CASSRQGNLDYGYTF
TRBJ2-1,TRBD2,-,TRBV4-1,TGCGCCAGCAGCCAAGACGGGAGGTTCAACAATGAGCAGTTCTTC,CASSQDGRFNNEQFF
TRBJ1-3,TRBD1,-,TRBV23-1,TGCGCCTTTCCGTCAAGACAGGGGGGTGGAAACACCATATATTTT,CAFPSRQGGGNTIYF
TRBJ2-7,TRBD2,-,TRBV6-1,TGTGCCAGCAGTCGACTAGCGGGAGGGGGCGAGCAGTACTTC,CASSRLAGGGEQYF
TRBJ1-1,TRBD1,-,TRBV27,TGTGCCAGCAGTCCGAGGACAGGCGGGAGGAACACTGAAGCTTTCTTT,CASSPRTGGRNTEAFF
TRBJ1-4,-,-,TRBV27,TGTGCCAGCAGTTTAAAGCGTATACCCCCATCTTCAACTAATGAAAAACTGTTTTTT,CASSLKRIPPSSTNEKLFF
TRBJ1-4,-,few,TRBV7-9,TGTGCCAGCAGCTTAGCGAATACAGAGATTAATGAAAAACTGTTTTTT,CASSLANTEINEKLFF
TRBJ2-7,-,-,TRBV6-5,TGTGCCAGCAGACCCGAGCCGGGCCGGCTTCCCGAGCAGTACTTC,CASRPEPGRLPEQYF